What follows are 18 T cell receptor beta chains derived from one specimen sequenced in a study of cytotoxic CD8 clonotypes in ibrutinib-treated CLL. Some clones are missing from TCRdb's copy, which holds only in-frame ones; the method was immunoSEQ multiplex PCR. The table lists approximately 50,000 clones, roughly 58% of them singletons. Sequencing was performed on PBMCs, taken at disease progression, from a patient treated with ibrutinib. Receptor source: a human donor with chronic lymphocytic leukemia.

The chain has TRBV5-1 and TRBJ1-3, with D hard to call. The CDR3 sequence is 14 residues long. The germline V gene has CDR1 SGHRS and CDR2 YFSETQ. Trimming removed 8 bases at V and 0 bases at J, with 12 bases between. The CDR3 loop reads CASSDGRSGNTIYF. DNA of the CDR3: TGCGCCAGTTCGGACGGCCGCTCTGGAAACACCATATATTTT.

The chain recombines TRBV4-1 with TRBJ2-3; 9 bases are a match to TRBD1. CDR1 is MGHRA, CDR2 YSYEKL, per germline. Trimming took 3 bases from V and 0 from J; bases not matched to a gene: 10. The CDR3 contains 18 residues. DNA for the CDR3: TGCGCCAGCAGCCAGCGGAGGGACAGGGTCTTTAGCACAGATACGCAGTATTTT. Residues: CASSQRRDRVFSTDTQYF.

This clone was counted ten times or more. The J gene is TRBJ2-1, the V gene TRBV7-7; unclear D gene. Per the germline V gene, CDR1 is SSHAT and CDR2 is FNYEAQ (reference sequence). Trimming took off 5 bases at V and 8 bases at J, with 13 bases between the two ends. The CDR3 runs to 13 residues. CDR3 sequence (DNA): TGTGCCAGCAGCCCTGATTCCGTCTATGAGCAGTTCTTC. Translating gives CASSPDSVYEQFF.

This chain uses TRBV28 with TRBJ1-1; 9 bases agree with TRBD1. V lost 7 bases and J lost 8; bases outside the gene matches: 8. The CDR3 contains 13 residues. Germline CDR1 and CDR2: MDHEN and SYDVKM. CDR3 nucleotides: TGTGCCAGCATCGTAGGGACAGGGAGGGAAGCTTTCTTT. This sequence encodes CASIVGTGREAFF. Drawing the rest from reference TRBV28 and TRBJ1-1, the complete variable domain is DVKVTQSSRYLVKRTGEKVFLECVQDMDHENMFWYRQDPGLGLRLIYFSYDVKMKEKGDIPEGYSVSREKKERFSLILESASTNQTSMYLCASIVGTGREAFFGQGTRLTVV.

This chain links TRBV5-1 with TRBJ2-3; 9 bases line up with TRBD2. CDR1 and CDR2 from the germline V gene are SGHRS and YFSETQ. The trim removed 6 bases at V and 5 bases at J, leaving 7 bases unmatched. This CDR3 region has 14 residues. The CDR3 DNA reads as TGCGCCAGCAAAGAGCGGGAGGCCAGAGATACGCAGTATTTT. Translating it yields CASKEREARDTQYF.

This sequence joins TRBV6-5 and TRBJ2-7, with no clear D. V lost 2 bases and J lost 7, with 12 bases in between. The germline CDR1 and CDR2 sequences are MNHEY and SVGAGI. The CDR3 spans 13 residues. The CDR3 DNA sequence: TGTGCCAGCAGTTACACGGGCTGGTCAGAGCAGTACTTC. Its translation: CASSYTGWSEQYF.

This rearrangement joins TRBV7-9 to TRBJ2-1; D possibly corresponds to TRBD2 (6 bases). V was pared by 1 base and J by 4 bases, with 8 bases between. This CDR3 is built from 14 residues. The germline V gene has CDR1 SEHNR and CDR2 FQNEAQ (reference sequence). The DNA of the CDR3 is TGTGCCAGCAGCTTAGGGACTACTTACAATGAGCAGTTCTTC. Its protein is CASSLGTTYNEQFF.

The CDR3 DNA reads as TGTGCCAGCACCAAGGGGGGCTACGAGCAGTACTTC. Its translation is CASTKGGYEQYF. The chain employs TRBV6-5 and TRBJ2-7; D is tentatively TRBD1 or TRBD2 (6 bases each). This CDR3 spans 12 amino acids. Trimming shortened V by 7 bases and J by 3 bases, and 10 bases separated the two germline ends. Germline V gives CDR1 MNHEY, CDR2 SVGAGI.

V gene TRBV6-1 combines with J gene TRBJ1-5; no definite D call. The CDR3 contains 15 residues. V was pared by 3 bases and J by 2 bases, with 11 bases between. Germline lookup yields CDR1 MNHNS and CDR2 SASEGT. CDR3 DNA sequence: TGTGCCAGCAGTGAGGAGGGATTGGGCAATCAGCCCCAGCATTTT. Translation gives CASSEEGLGNQPQHF.

This chain uses TRBV30 with TRBJ2-5, with D unclear. Trimming stripped 5 bases from V and 6 bases from J, with 16 bases between. Germline-derived CDR1 and CDR2 are GTSNPN and SVGIG (reference sequence). This CDR3 has 13 residues. The DNA for the CDR3 is TGTGCCTGGGGAAAAGGTGGCGCGCAGACCCAGTACTTC. Protein: CAWGKGGAQTQYF.

This clone has a handful of counts. This sequence joins TRBV4-2 and TRBJ1-5; D perhaps matches TRBD1 (5 bases). The CDR3 is made up of 15 amino acids. Germline V gene sequence: CDR1 LGHNA, CDR2 YNFKEQ. Trimming pared 3 bases from V and 4 bases from J, leaving 13 bases between. In nucleotides, the CDR3 is TGTGCCAGCAGCCAGGAGGGACGGGTAAATCAGCCCCAGCATTTT. Amino acid sequence: CASSQEGRVNQPQHF.

Here the CDR3 reads CAISGGNTGELFF. The CDR3 DNA reads as TGTGCCATCAGTGGCGGGAACACCGGGGAGCTGTTTTTT. This chain joins TRBV10-3 and TRBJ2-2; D not resolved. Deletions cut 4 bases from V and 1 base from J, with 4 bases between. The CDR3 loop spans 13 amino acids. From germline, CDR1 is ENHRY and CDR2 SYGVKD.

The gene calls are TRBV6-5 and TRBJ2-7; 8 nucleotides match TRBD1. Germline V gene lookup returns CDR1 MNHEY and CDR2 SVGAGI. The CDR3 loop spans 15 amino acids. J lost 2 bases, V lost 4 bases, and 7 bases had no gene match. The CDR3 region is CASSLGRDRTYEQYF. The CDR3 DNA reads TGTGCCAGCAGTTTAGGCCGGGACAGGACCTACGAGCAGTACTTC.

The rearrangement uses TRBV30 and TRBJ1-3; 7 bases are a match to TRBD1. The germline CDR1 and CDR2 sequences are GTSNPN and SVGIG (reference sequence). This CDR3 contains 12 residues. The V segment lost 5 bases and the J segment 4 bases; nucleotides outside the gene matches: 2. This chain's CDR3 is CAWRTGGNTIYF. The CDR3 DNA reads as TGTGCCTGGCGGACAGGAGGAAACACCATATATTTT.

There are a few counts of this clone. This chain connects TRBV30 to TRBJ1-6; 7 bases agree with TRBD1. The CDR3 loop spans 14 amino acids. The junction had 3 bases not matched to a gene; V was cut back by 1 base and J by 6 bases. Germline assignment: CDR1 GTSNPN and CDR2 SVGIG (reference sequence). The CDR3 DNA follows: TGTGCCTGGAGTGGGACAGGCATTAATTCACCCCTCCACTTT. Its protein product is CAWSGTGINSPLHF. Complete variable domain (other parts from reference TRBV30 and TRBJ1-6): SQTIHQWPATLVQPVGSPLSLECTVEGTSNPNLYWYRQAAGRGLQLLFYSVGIGQISSEVPQNLSASRPQDRQFILSSKKLLLSDSGFYLCAWSGTGINSPLHFGNGTRLTVT.

The rearrangement uses TRBV28 and TRBJ1-4, with TRBD1 matching over 9 bases. Per germline, CDR1 MDHEN and CDR2 SYDVKM. The CDR3 sequence is 15 residues long. The V segment lost 1 base and the J segment 7 bases; nucleotides outside the gene matches: 4. CDR3 amino acids: CASSLLDRGGEKLFF. The CDR3 bases are TGTGCCAGCAGTTTATTGGACAGGGGAGGTGAAAAACTGTTTTTT. The full variable domain, completed using reference TRBV28 and TRBJ1-4, is DVKVTQSSRYLVKRTGEKVFLECVQDMDHENMFWYRQDPGLGLRLIYFSYDVKMKEKGDIPEGYSVSREKKERFSLILESASTNQTSMYLCASSLLDRGGEKLFFGSGTQLSVL.

The J gene is TRBJ1-2, the V gene TRBV25-1, with D unclear. Trimming took off 2 bases at V and 2 bases at J, with 0 bases between the two ends. This CDR3 comprises 11 residues. From germline, CDR1 is MGHDK and CDR2 SYGVNS. The CDR3 protein is CASSENYGYTF. The CDR3 nucleotides read TGTGCCAGCAGTGAAAACTATGGCTACACCTTC.

The chain is built from TRBV7-9 and TRBJ1-5; maybe TRBD1 (6 bases). Germline V gene lookup returns CDR1 SEHNR and CDR2 FQNEAQ (reference sequence). CDR3 length: 14 residues. V dropped 2 bases and J dropped 5 bases, with 10 bases sitting between them. The CDR3 reads CASSLSGVDQPQHF. The CDR3, as DNA: TGTGCCAGCAGCTTATCAGGGGTGGATCAGCCCCAGCATTTT.